This TCR beta chain is drawn from a study of T-cell reconstitution after alpha-beta-depleted transplantation in children. Preparing the TCRbeta library involved the use of unique molecular identifiers. TCRdb reprocessed the PCR reads with MiXCR, giving one entry per CDR3 protein. The data show about 480,000 distinct CDR3 sequences, 12% seen once. This CDR3 has 13 residues. The V and J ends lost 3 bases and 6 bases respectively, with 9 bases between them. Germline CDR1 LNHDA, CDR2 SQIVND (reference sequence). The sequenced sample was PBMCs from the stem cell graft donor, obtained from the stem cell graft. The chain carries TRBV19 and TRBJ2-1; no firm D call. This receptor was taken from a human donor who donated a stem cell graft to a child with combined immunodeficiency. CDR3 nucleotide sequence: TGTGCCAGTAGTATGGTAACAGCCAATGAGCAGTTCTTC. Translated, it gives CASSMVTANEQFF. The full variable domain, its missing parts supplied by reference TRBV19 and TRBJ2-1, is DGGITQSPKYLFRKEGQNVTLSCEQNLNHDAMYWYRQDPGQGLRLIYYSQIVNDFQKGDIAEGYSVSREKKESFPLTVTSAQKNPTAFYLCASSMVTANEQFFGPGTRLTVL.